Following are 14 T cell receptor beta chains from one sample sequenced in a study of cytomegalovirus exposure and HLA in healthy donors. A multiplex PCR was run with 60 Vbeta primers and 13 Jbeta primers. Method: immunoSEQ multiplex PCR; TCRdb's copy keeps in-frame clones and lacks some. The sample includes 180,000 or so clones, 77% of them seen just once. Material: PBMCs. These receptors were collected from a woman aged 60-70 years in good health and CMV-seropositive.

This clone was observed a single time. CDR3 in amino acids: CASSRSSGQGFVGTNEKLFF. For the CDR3, the DNA is TGTGCCAGCAGCCGGAGCTCGGGACAGGGGTTTGTTGGAACTAATGAAAAACTGTTTTTT. The V gene is TRBV7-8, the J gene TRBJ1-4; 10 nucleotides align to TRBD1. The CDR3 length is 20 residues. J was trimmed by 1 base and V by 5 bases; bases with no gene match: 16. The germline V gene encodes CDR1 SGHVS and CDR2 FQNEAQ.

The chain recombines TRBV4-2 with TRBJ2-1; TRBD2 agrees at 10 bases. In germline, CDR1 is LGHNA, CDR2 YNFKEQ. This CDR3 region has 18 residues. J lost 7 bases, V lost 0 bases, and 12 bases had no gene match. The CDR3 here is CASSQEVASGSSLNEQFF. The CDR3 DNA sequence: TGTGCCAGCAGCCAAGAGGTCGCTAGCGGGAGCTCTCTTAATGAGCAGTTCTTC.

This chain links TRBV6-5 with TRBJ2-7, with D perhaps TRBD1 (7 bases). The CDR3 covers 13 residues. Germline loops: CDR1 MNHEY, CDR2 SVGAGI. The germline V and J ends were trimmed by 5 bases and 5 bases, with 13 bases remaining between them. Written as DNA, the CDR3 is TGTGCCAGCAGTGATGGAGGGGGCCACGAGCAGTACTTC. Protein: CASSDGGGHEQYF.

This sequence joins TRBV6-6 and TRBJ1-5, with TRBD1 as a possible D gene (5 bases). In germline, CDR1 is MNHNY, CDR2 SVGAGI (reference sequence). With 3 bases removed from V and 1 base from J, the gap between germline ends came to 7 bases. This CDR3 has 14 amino acids. This chain's CDR3 is CASSYGGSNQPQHF. The CDR3, as DNA: TGTGCCAGCAGTTATGGGGGGAGCAATCAGCCCCAGCATTTT.

This sequence joins TRBV6-5 and TRBJ2-5; TRBD2 aligns across 7 bases. CDR1 and CDR2 from the germline V gene are MNHEY and SVGAGI. After removal of 3 bases from V and 2 bases from J, the junction contained 9 bases not matched to a gene. CDR3 length: 16 amino acids. CDR3 residues: CASSYWGSSGQETQYF. CDR3 sequence (DNA): TGTGCCAGCAGTTATTGGGGTTCTAGCGGTCAAGAGACCCAGTACTTC.

J is TRBJ2-6 and V is TRBV6-5; D possibly corresponds to TRBD2 (5 bases). The V gene's germline CDR1 is MNHEY and CDR2 SVGAGI. V was trimmed by 5 bases and J by 2 bases, leaving 10 bases between them. The CDR3 runs to 15 residues. The CDR3 loop is CASSLERAGANVLTF. The CDR3 DNA reads as TGTGCCAGCAGTCTCGAGAGGGCTGGGGCCAACGTCCTGACTTTC.

The rearrangement links TRBV15 to TRBJ1-5; unclear D gene. V was cut by 0 bases and J by 11 bases, with 17 bases left in between. The germline V gene encodes CDR1 LNHNV and CDR2 YYDKDF (reference sequence). There are 15 residues in the CDR3. CDR3 nucleotide sequence: TGTGCCACCAGCAGAGACCACCTAATATCAGAGGCCCAGCATTTT. The encoded protein is CATSRDHLISEAQHF.

V gene TRBV28 combines with J gene TRBJ1-2; 7 positions agree with TRBD1. Germline V lookup: CDR1 MDHEN, CDR2 SYDVKM. CDR3 length: 13 amino acids. J lost 4 bases, V lost 10 bases, and 9 bases had no gene match. The CDR3 nucleotides read TGTGCCACCGCCTCGGGACAGTTCTATGGCTACACCTTC. Protein: CATASGQFYGYTF.

In its sample, this clone was seen once. V usage is TRBV19 and J usage is TRBJ2-7, with a tentative D call TRBD1 (6 bases). Trimming took off 4 bases at V and 9 bases at J, with 16 bases between the two ends. This CDR3 is built from 13 residues. CDR1 and CDR2 (germline): LNHDA, SQIVND (reference sequence). The CDR3 nucleotides are TGTGCCAGTAGTACGATGGACAGAGCTGGGCAGTACTTC. Its protein product is CASSTMDRAGQYF. Full variable domain (outside the CDR3, taken from reference TRBV19 and TRBJ2-7): DGGITQSPKYLFRKEGQNVTLSCEQNLNHDAMYWYRQDPGQGLRLIYYSQIVNDFQKGDIAEGYSVSREKKESFPLTVTSAQKNPTAFYLCASSTMDRAGQYFGPGTRLTVT.

In this sample, this clone turned up once. The V and J genes are TRBV6-5 and TRBJ2-1; 8 positions match TRBD2. This CDR3 is 15 amino acids long. J was trimmed by 7 bases and V by 6 bases; bases with no gene match: 11. CDR1 and CDR2 (germline): MNHEY, SVGAGI. CDR3 amino acids: CASSSRLASQNEQFF. The CDR3 bases are TGTGCCAGCAGCTCCCGACTAGCGAGCCAAAATGAGCAGTTCTTC.

The V gene is TRBV5-1, the J gene TRBJ2-1; D unresolved. Germline loops: CDR1 SGHRS, CDR2 YFSETQ. Between the trimmed V and J ends, which lost 2 bases and 7 bases, there was a span of 4 bases. The CDR3 loop spans 11 amino acids. The CDR3 spells CASSFQNEQFF. The CDR3 DNA sequence: TGCGCCAGCAGCTTTCAGAATGAGCAGTTCTTC.

This clone was counted ten times or more. The rearrangement links TRBV11-2 to TRBJ1-1, with 7 bases matching TRBD1. Unmatched junction bases numbered 2, after V lost 3 bases and J lost 7 bases. Germline V CDR1 and CDR2: SGHAT, FQNNGV. The CDR3 spans 12 residues. CDR3 in amino acids: CASSFGQVEAFF. DNA of the CDR3: TGTGCCAGCAGCTTTGGACAGGTTGAAGCTTTCTTT.

This clone came up once. The chain uses TRBV5-1 and TRBJ1-4; 7 positions agree with TRBD1. Germline V gene data show CDR1 as SGHRS and CDR2 as YFSETQ. With 1 base clipped from V and 7 bases from J, the junction kept 4 bases outside the gene matches. This CDR3 region has 14 residues. CDR3 in DNA: TGCGCCAGCAGCTTGCTAGCAGGGGGTGAAAAACTGTTTTTT. Translated: CASSLLAGGEKLFF.

The chain combines TRBV18 with TRBJ2-3, with a tentative D call TRBD2 (6 bases). The CDR3 runs 11 residues. Germline CDR1 and CDR2: KGHSH and LQKENI. V was clipped by 6 bases and J by 7 bases, with 8 bases between them. CDR3 sequence (DNA): TGTGCCAGCTCCCGGGGGAATACGCAGTATTTT. Translation: CASSRGNTQYF.